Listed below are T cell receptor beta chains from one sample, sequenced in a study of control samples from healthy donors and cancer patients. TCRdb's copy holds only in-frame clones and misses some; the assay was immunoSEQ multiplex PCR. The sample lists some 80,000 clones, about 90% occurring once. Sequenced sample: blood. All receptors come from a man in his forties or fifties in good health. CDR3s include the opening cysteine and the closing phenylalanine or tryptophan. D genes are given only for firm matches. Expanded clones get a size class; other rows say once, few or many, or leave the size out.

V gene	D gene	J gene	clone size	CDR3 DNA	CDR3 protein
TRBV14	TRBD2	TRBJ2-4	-	TGTGCCAGCAGCGCCTACGGGGGGGCCGGAAACATTCAGTACTTC	CASSAYGGAGNIQYF
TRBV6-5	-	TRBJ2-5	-	TGTGCCAGCAGTTACTCCGGGACTCTGCAAGAGACCCAGTACTTC	CASSYSGTLQETQYF
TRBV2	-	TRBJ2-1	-	TGTGCCAGCGGGGGACTTGAAGATTACAATGAGCAGTTCTTC	CASGGLEDYNEQFF
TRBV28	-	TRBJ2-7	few	TGTGCCAGCAGTCCACTAACGGGCTCCTACGAGCAGTACTTC	CASSPLTGSYEQYF
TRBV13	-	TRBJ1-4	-	TGTGCCAGCAGCTTAAAAGCCGGCAGCAATGAAAAACTGTTTTTT	CASSLKAGSNEKLFF
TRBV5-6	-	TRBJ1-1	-	TGTGCCAGCAGCCCCGGACAGAACACTGAAGCTTTCTTT	CASSPGQNTEAFF
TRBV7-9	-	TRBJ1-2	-	TGTGCCAGCAGCCGAGATAGCCGAGCTAACTATGGCTACACCTTC	CASSRDSRANYGYTF
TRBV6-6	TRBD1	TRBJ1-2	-	TGTGCCAGCAGCCGACCGGGACAGGGAAACTATGGCTACACCTTC	CASSRPGQGNYGYTF
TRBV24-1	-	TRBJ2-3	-	TGTGCCACCAGTGATGCCCGCACAGATACGCAGTATTTT	CATSDARTDTQYF
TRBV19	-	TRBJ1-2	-	TGTGCCAGTAGTACCGTAGACAGGTTGGGTGGCTACACCTTC	CASSTVDRLGGYTF
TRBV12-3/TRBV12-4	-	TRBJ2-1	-	TGTGCCAGCACCCCAGGGTGGGGGACTGAGTTCTTC	CASTPGWGTEFF
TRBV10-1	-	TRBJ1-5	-	TGCGCCAGCAGTCCTCTGGGGGGGGACCAGCCCCAGCATTTT	CASSPLGGDQPQHF
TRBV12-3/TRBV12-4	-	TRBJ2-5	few	TGTGCCAGCAGTTTGTTCGAGCAGACCCAGTACTTC	CASSLFEQTQYF